This paragraph covers one T cell receptor beta chain sequence. What it binds is unknown. This sample includes further DNA sequences coding for the same CDR3. Time point: cycle 4 day 1 (C4D1), after 5 to 7 weeks of nivolumab. Following autologous stem cell transplantation, relapse occurred in every patient, and exposure to brentuximab vedotin varied. The sample is drawn from a study of PD-1 blockade in classical Hodgkin lymphoma. Notes on the study in general: Reports described newly diagnosed patients as having lower baseline TCR diversity than healthy donors. Exclusion removed patients who began nivolumab under 1 year after ASCT. The study found complete responders had baseline diversity similar to newly diagnosed patients.

Using immunoSEQ multiplex PCR, the repertoire was profiled, and TCRdb retains in-frame clones only, with some absent. The table has under 30,000 clones, 84% seen once; the top ten hold roughly 6.2%. The sequence was obtained from a human donor with classical Hodgkin lymphoma. The material sequenced was peripheral blood mononuclear cells (PBMCs), taken before the fourth cycle of nivolumab.

In nucleotides, the CDR3 is TGTGCCAGCAGTGAACAGGTGAACACTGAAGCTTTCTTT. It encodes CASSEQVNTEAFF. This chain uses TRBV2 with TRBJ1-1; D remains ambiguous. The germline CDR1 and CDR2 sequences are SNHLY and FYNNEI. The ends were cut back, 2 bases at V and 0 bases at J, with 4 bases in the middle. CDR3 size: 13 residues.